The clone carrying this T cell receptor beta chain was counted once. V dropped 0 bases and J dropped 0; count of bases not matched to a gene: 0. Per germline, CDR1 SGHDT and CDR2 YYEEEE. This CDR3 has 14 amino acids. The sample originates from a study of blood T cell repertoires in COVID-19. Across the whole study: Sites across the United States, Italy and Spain contributed samples from acute and convalescent COVID-19. Sources were T cells, B-cell-depleted T cells, or PBMCs; the material itself was cDNA or gDNA.

In the original analysis: Scientists estimated how many nucleated cells there were by amplifying reference gene primers. The repertoire was sequenced with immunoSEQ multiplex PCR; TCRdb's copy has only in-frame clones and lacks some. V and J calls and clone size are copied from that table; D and trimming were computed from the DNA. The sample includes roughly 87,000 clones, about 79% seen only once; the top ten take 4% to 5.5%. Sequencing was done on a sample of peripheral blood. This receptor was obtained from a woman aged 45-65 years with acute or convalescent COVID-19. The chain is built from TRBV5-6 and TRBJ2-7; 7 nucleotides agree with TRBD1. In DNA, the CDR3 is TGTGCCAGCAGCTTGGGGGACAGCTCCTACGAGCAGTACTTC. Translated: CASSLGDSSYEQYF.